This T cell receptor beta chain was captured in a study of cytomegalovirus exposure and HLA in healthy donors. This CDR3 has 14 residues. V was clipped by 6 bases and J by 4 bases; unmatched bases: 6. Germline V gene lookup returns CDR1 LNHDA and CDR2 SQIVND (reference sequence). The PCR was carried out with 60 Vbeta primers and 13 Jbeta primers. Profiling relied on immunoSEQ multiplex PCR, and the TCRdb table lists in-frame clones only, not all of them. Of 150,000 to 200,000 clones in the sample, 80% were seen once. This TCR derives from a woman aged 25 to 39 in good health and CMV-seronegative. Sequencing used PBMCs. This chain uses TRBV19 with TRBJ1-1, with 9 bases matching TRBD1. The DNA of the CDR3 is TGTGCCAGTAGCTTGGGACAGGGTGGCACTGAAGCTTTCTTT. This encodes CASSLGQGGTEAFF. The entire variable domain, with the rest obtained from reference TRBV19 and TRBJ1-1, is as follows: DGGITQSPKYLFRKEGQNVTLSCEQNLNHDAMYWYRQDPGQGLRLIYYSQIVNDFQKGDIAEGYSVSREKKESFPLTVTSAQKNPTAFYLCASSLGQGGTEAFFGQGTRLTVV.